One sample yielded the 7 T cell receptor beta chains listed below, sequenced in a study of CD8+ T cells in alopecia areata. Sequencing used cDNA as its template, made by extracting RNA and reverse transcribing it. Data came from immunoSEQ multiplex PCR; TCRdb stores just in-frame clones and leaves some out. This table has about 210,000 clones, around 66% appearing once. Treatment reported: oral pan-JAK inhibitor, 5-10 mg twice daily. Sequencing was performed on CD4+ T cells sorted from blood, taken at week 4, from a patient treated with tofacitinib. The receptor set was obtained from a human donor with alopecia areata.

The V gene is TRBV15, the J gene TRBJ2-7; D gene uncertain. The CDR3 is made up of 13 amino acids. V gave up 1 base and J gave up 1 base, with 5 bases separating them. Looked up from germline, CDR1 is LNHNV and CDR2 is YYDKDF (reference sequence). As DNA, the CDR3 is TGTGCCACCAGCAGAGCCCTATCCTACGAGCAGTACTTC. Amino acids: CATSRALSYEQYF.

This sequence joins TRBV30 and TRBJ1-6, with 9 positions matching TRBD1. J gave up 11 bases and V 5 bases, and 4 bases lay outside the gene matches. CDR3 size: 12 residues. Per the germline V gene, CDR1 is GTSNPN and CDR2 is SVGIG (reference sequence). The CDR3: CAWDRGFTPLHF. The CDR3 region has the DNA TGTGCCTGGGACAGGGGGTTTACACCCCTCCACTTT.

The chain is built from TRBV2 and TRBJ1-1; D is undetermined. V was clipped by 3 bases and J by 6 bases, with 17 bases between them. The germline gives CDR1 SNHLY, CDR2 FYNNEI. This CDR3 region has 15 residues. CDR3 region: CASSESRQSQAEAFF. The CDR3 DNA reads as TGTGCCAGCAGTGAGTCACGACAAAGCCAAGCTGAAGCTTTCTTT.

The chain carries TRBV5-1 and TRBJ1-5; possible D gene TRBD1, 6 bases. Germline CDR1 SGHRS, CDR2 YFSETQ. The CDR3 loop spans 15 amino acids. V was pared by 3 bases and J by 5 bases, with 15 bases between. The CDR3 loop is CASSYGTRRDQPQHF. CDR3 nucleotide sequence: TGCGCCAGCAGCTACGGGACACGGCGCGATCAGCCCCAGCATTTT. The variable domain in full, with the rest retrieved from reference TRBV5-1 and TRBJ1-5, is KAGVTQTPRYLIKTRGQQVTLSCSPISGHRSVSWYQQTPGQGLQFLFEYFSETQRNKGNFPGRFSGRQFSNSRSEMNVSTLELGDSALYLCASSYGTRRDQPQHFGDGTRLSIL.

The chain carries TRBV18 and TRBJ2-7; 7 bases line up with TRBD2. The length of the CDR3 is 14 residues. The germline gives CDR1 KGHSH, CDR2 LQKENI. With 1 base clipped from V and 3 bases from J, the junction kept 3 bases outside the gene matches. This CDR3 is CASSPRGGGYEQYF. The CDR3 DNA is TGTGCCAGCTCACCACGGGGCGGGGGCTACGAGCAGTACTTC.

This sequence joins TRBV15 and TRBJ2-5; TRBD2 might be the D (6 bases). CDR1 and CDR2 (germline): LNHNV, YYDKDF (reference sequence). The CDR3 loop spans 15 amino acids. Trimming shortened V by 3 bases and J by 2 bases, and 13 bases separated the two germline ends. DNA for the CDR3: TGTGCCACCAGCAGTAGGCGGGGACGTCAAGAGACCCAGTACTTC. The encoded protein is CATSSRRGRQETQYF.

V usage is TRBV30 and J usage is TRBJ1-2; a possible D gene is TRBD1 (5 bases). The CDR3 loop spans 15 amino acids. V lost 2 bases, J lost 6 bases, and 19 bases lay in between. Germline CDR1 is GTSNPN and CDR2 is SVGIG (reference sequence). CDR3 DNA sequence: TGTGCCTGGAGTCCCCCCGACGACAGCGTACATGGCTACACCTTC. As protein: CAWSPPDDSVHGYTF.